Included here is one T cell receptor beta chain sequence, with context. The antigen remains undetermined. Germline CDR1 reads SGHDN; CDR2 reads FVKESK. J lost 2 bases, V lost 2 bases, and 12 bases had no gene match. The CDR3 consists of 18 residues. Time point given: blood 2 weeks post-SBRT. The treatment is: 15 Gy SBRT to primary tumor, nephrectomy 4 weeks later. The record originates from a study of radiation and T cells in renal cell carcinoma. About the study: Nephrectomy followed 15 Gy stereotactic body radiation by 4 weeks. Study conclusions and caveats: Pretreatment tumor biopsies were lacking, so baseline clonotypes are unknown. Top tumor clonotypes rose in blood 2 weeks post-radiation, then contracted.

Profiling relied on immunoSEQ multiplex PCR, and the TCRdb table lists in-frame clones only, not all of them. This table has just under 80,000 clones, 80% to 90% appearing once. The sequenced sample was blood, obtained from a patient whose treatment included radiotherapy and nephrectomy. The sequence came from a woman between 45 and 65 years old with renal cell carcinoma. The rearrangement joins TRBV14 to TRBJ2-7, with TRBD2 matching over 10 bases. CDR3 residues: CASSQNAGTSENAYEQYF. As DNA, the CDR3 is TGTGCCAGCAGCCAAAACGCCGGGACTAGCGAGAACGCCTACGAGCAGTACTTC.